This T cell receptor beta chain was observed in a study of blood T cell repertoires in COVID-19. Study-level information: From T cells, B-cell-depleted T cells, or PBMCs came the material, which was cDNA or gDNA.

The CDR3 is 12 residues long. Germline CDR1 SEHNR, CDR2 FQNEAQ (reference sequence). V was pared by 4 bases and J by 3 bases, with 6 bases between. The Seattle patients, enrolled during active infection, were followed longitudinally. This clone was counted a single time. Sequenced by immunoSEQ multiplex PCR; TCRdb stores in-frame clones only, minus some. The table has approximately 280,000 clones, roughly 84% seen once. Sequencing used peripheral blood. The receptor was derived from a human donor with COVID-19, enrolled during active disease. The donor label of this sample is uncertain. This chain connects TRBV7-9 to TRBJ1-1; unclear D gene. In DNA, the CDR3 is TGTGCCAGCAGCTCCAGTTACACTGAAGCTTTCTTT. Its translation is CASSSSYTEAFF.